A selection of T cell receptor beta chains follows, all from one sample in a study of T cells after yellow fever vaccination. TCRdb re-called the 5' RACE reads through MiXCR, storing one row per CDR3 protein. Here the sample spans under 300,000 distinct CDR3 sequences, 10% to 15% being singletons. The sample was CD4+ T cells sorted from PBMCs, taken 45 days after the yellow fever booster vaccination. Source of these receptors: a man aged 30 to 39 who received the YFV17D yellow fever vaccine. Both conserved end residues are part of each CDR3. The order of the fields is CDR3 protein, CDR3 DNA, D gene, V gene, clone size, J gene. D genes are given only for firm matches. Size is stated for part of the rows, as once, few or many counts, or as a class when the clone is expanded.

CASSEMASGRAVDTQYF	TGTGCCAGCAGTGAAATGGCTAGCGGGAGGGCCGTGGATACGCAGTATTTT	TRBD2	TRBV6-4	-	TRBJ2-3
CATQSAGSSYEQYF	TGTGCCACCCAGTCCGCGGGGAGCTCCTACGAGCAGTACTTC	-	TRBV28	few	TRBJ2-7
CASSATDREGEQYF	TGTGCCAGCAGCGCCACGGACAGGGAGGGCGAGCAGTACTTC	-	TRBV6-4	few	TRBJ2-7
CSASLRQGATEAFF	TGCAGTGCTAGTCTCCGACAGGGGGCCACTGAAGCTTTCTTT	TRBD1	TRBV20-1	many	TRBJ1-1
CASSLTGLAGENGELFF	TGTGCCAGCAGCTTAACCGGACTAGCGGGAGAGAACGGGGAGCTGTTTTTT	TRBD2	TRBV7-9	few	TRBJ2-2
CSARTSGSADTQYF	TGCAGTGCTAGGACTAGCGGGAGCGCAGATACGCAGTATTTT	TRBD2	TRBV20-1	-	TRBJ2-3
CASSLRQGNEQYF	TGTGCCAGCAGCTTAAGACAGGGAAACGAGCAGTACTTC	TRBD1	TRBV7-2	many	TRBJ2-7
CAWKRTGNTGELFF	TGTGCCTGGAAACGGACAGGGAACACCGGGGAGCTGTTTTTT	TRBD1	TRBV30	-	TRBJ2-2
CASSSSGQANTGELFF	TGTGCCAGCAGTTCAAGCGGACAGGCTAACACCGGGGAGCTGTTTTTT	TRBD1	TRBV27	-	TRBJ2-2
CASTSKWEQFF	TGTGCCAGCACCTCGAAATGGGAGCAGTTCTTC	-	TRBV27	few	TRBJ2-1
CASSSTSGETDTQYF	TGTGCCAGCAGCTCTACTAGCGGGGAAACAGATACGCAGTATTTT	TRBD2	TRBV7-9	-	TRBJ2-3
CASSPQVGGDNEQFF	TGTGCCAGCAGCCCCCAAGTGGGAGGAGATAATGAGCAGTTCTTC	-	TRBV7-2	-	TRBJ2-1
CSAWTSGRWYNEQFF	TGCAGTGCTTGGACTAGCGGACGTTGGTACAATGAGCAGTTCTTC	TRBD2	TRBV20-1	many	TRBJ2-1